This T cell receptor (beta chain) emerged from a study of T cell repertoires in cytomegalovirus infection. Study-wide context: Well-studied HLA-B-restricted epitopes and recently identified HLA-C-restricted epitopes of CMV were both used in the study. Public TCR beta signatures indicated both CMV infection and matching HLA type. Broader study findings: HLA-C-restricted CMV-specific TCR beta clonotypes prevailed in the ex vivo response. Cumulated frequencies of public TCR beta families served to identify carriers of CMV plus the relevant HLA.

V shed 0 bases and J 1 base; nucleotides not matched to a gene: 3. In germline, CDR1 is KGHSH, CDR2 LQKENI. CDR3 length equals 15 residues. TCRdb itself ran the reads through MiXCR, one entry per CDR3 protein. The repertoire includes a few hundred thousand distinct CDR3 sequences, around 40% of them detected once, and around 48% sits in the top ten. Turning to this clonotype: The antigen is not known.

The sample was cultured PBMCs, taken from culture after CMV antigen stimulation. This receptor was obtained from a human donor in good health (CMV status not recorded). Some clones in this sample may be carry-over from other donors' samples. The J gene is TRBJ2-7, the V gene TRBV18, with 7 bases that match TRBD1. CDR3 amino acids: CASSPPGTESYEQYF. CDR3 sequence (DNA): TGTGCCAGCTCACCACCCGGGACAGAGTCCTACGAGCAGTACTTC.